The 25 T cell receptor beta chains reported below all come from one sample, sequenced in a study of blood T cells in healthy people across ages. Combining a sample-barcoded 5' primer with a J-beta primer mix, a second PCR ran for roughly 7 to 11 cycles. TCRdb itself ran the 5' RACE reads through MiXCR, one entry per CDR3 protein. The table lists about 1.4 million distinct CDR3 sequences, around 59% of them singletons. Sequencing was performed on blood. These receptors originate from a man between 18 and 35 years old in good health.

The chain carries TRBV27 and TRBJ1-2; possible D gene TRBD1, 6 bases. There are 13 residues in the CDR3. Trimming stripped 5 bases from V and 7 bases from J, with 14 bases between. CDR1 MNHEY and CDR2 SMNVEV come from the germline V gene (reference sequence). Written as DNA, the CDR3 is TGTGCCAGCAGTCCACGACAGGTCCCTGGCTACACCTTC. Protein: CASSPRQVPGYTF.

The chain combines TRBV7-9 with TRBJ1-6; D call uncertain. Trimming took 8 bases from V and 7 from J, leaving 6 bases between them. The CDR3 is 11 amino acids. Looked up from germline, CDR1 is SEHNR and CDR2 is FQNEAQ (reference sequence). This CDR3 reads CASQGNSPLHF. The DNA of the CDR3 is TGTGCCAGCCAAGGGAATTCACCCCTCCACTTT.

The chain links TRBV27 to TRBJ1-5, with 8 bases fitting TRBD1. The CDR3 is 16 amino acids. J was trimmed by 1 base and V by 2 bases; bases with no gene match: 4. From germline, CDR1 is MNHEY and CDR2 SMNVEV (reference sequence). CDR3 coding DNA: TGTGCCAGCAGTTTACGGGCAGGGGGCAGCAATCAGCCCCAGCATTTT. It codes for CASSLRAGGSNQPQHF.

This clonotype was picked up a small number of times. This chain connects TRBV11-2 to TRBJ2-7, with TRBD1 matching 9 bases. This CDR3 has 13 residues. With 6 bases clipped from V and 3 bases from J, the junction kept 3 bases outside the gene matches. Germline CDR1 reads SGHAT; CDR2 reads FQNNGV. This CDR3 reads CASRDRGHYEQYF. The DNA of the CDR3 is TGTGCCAGCAGGGACAGGGGTCACTACGAGCAGTACTTC.

This rearrangement joins TRBV2 to TRBJ2-5; tentative D call: TRBD2 (6 bases). The V end was cut by 5 bases, the J end by 1 base, with 14 bases between. The CDR3 length is 15 residues. The V gene's germline CDR1 is SNHLY and CDR2 FYNNEI. The CDR3 coding sequence is TGTGCCAGCAGTCGGCCGGGAGCGTCCCAAGAGACCCAGTACTTC. Translating gives CASSRPGASQETQYF.

The chain joins TRBV14 to TRBJ1-1; D uncertain. There are 14 residues in the CDR3. Per the germline V gene, CDR1 is SGHDN and CDR2 is FVKESK. The germline V and J ends were trimmed by 4 bases and 3 bases, with 12 bases remaining between them. The CDR3 DNA reads as TGTGCCAGCAGCCCTAGGGTGAGGGACACTGAAGCTTTCTTT. This codes for CASSPRVRDTEAFF.

V usage is TRBV6-2 or TRBV6-3 and J usage is TRBJ1-5; D gene uncertain. The CDR3 totals 15 residues. Germline V gene data show CDR1 as MNHEY and CDR2 as SVGEGT. Trimming took off 1 base at V and 0 bases at J, with 7 bases between the two ends. CDR3 sequence: CASSYLGGSNQPQHF. In DNA form, the CDR3 reads TGTGCCAGCAGTTACTTGGGAGGTAGCAATCAGCCCCAGCATTTT.

This rearrangement joins TRBV12-3 or TRBV12-4 to TRBJ2-5, with 10 bases lining up with TRBD2. This CDR3 region has 15 residues. V lost 6 bases, J lost 11 bases, and 15 bases stayed unmatched. This CDR3 is CASRPPGLASFEQYF. The CDR3 coding sequence is TGTGCCAGCAGACCACCGGGACTAGCGTCCTTTGAGCAGTACTTC.

This rearrangement joins TRBV18 to TRBJ2-1; 11 positions match TRBD2. After removal of 4 bases from V and 5 bases from J, the junction contained 4 bases not matched to a gene. The CDR3 is 15 amino acids. Per the germline V gene, CDR1 is KGHSH and CDR2 is LQKENI. The CDR3 sequence: CASSRGTSGNNEQFF. DNA for the CDR3: TGTGCCAGCTCACGGGGGACTAGCGGAAACAATGAGCAGTTCTTC.

The chain has TRBV20-1 and TRBJ1-2; TRBD1 might be the D (6 bases). V gave up 3 bases and J gave up 5 bases, with 10 bases separating them. CDR1 and CDR2 from the germline V gene are DFQATT and SNEGSKA (reference sequence). The CDR3 spans 12 residues. CDR3 in amino acids: CSARLTGYGYTF. In nucleotides, the CDR3 is TGCAGTGCTAGGCTCACAGGGTATGGCTACACCTTC.

This chain connects TRBV4-1 to TRBJ2-7; D is unresolved. The CDR3 length is 15 residues. V lost 3 bases, J lost 3 bases, and 15 bases lay in between. CDR1 is MGHRA, CDR2 YSYEKL, per germline. The CDR3 here is CASSHQHGEYYEQYF. The CDR3 DNA reads TGCGCCAGCAGCCACCAACACGGAGAATACTACGAGCAGTACTTC.

This chain joins TRBV28 and TRBJ2-6, with D perhaps matching TRBD1 (6 bases). The CDR3 length is 18 residues. V lost 4 bases and J 0 bases, leaving 16 bases between the germline ends. The germline CDR1 and CDR2 sequences are MDHEN and SYDVKM. CDR3 bases: TGTGCCAGCAGTTCTCACTACAGGGTCCTCTCTGGGGCCAACGTCCTGACTTTC. Amino acids: CASSSHYRVLSGANVLTF.

The chain joins TRBV4-1 to TRBJ1-5; D unclear. The CDR3 spans 16 residues. Looked up from germline, CDR1 is MGHRA and CDR2 is YSYEKL. The V and J ends lost 0 bases and 3 bases respectively, with 12 bases between them. Written as DNA, the CDR3 is TGCGCCAGCAGCCAAGAGGGTGGGCTGATCAATCAGCCCCAGCATTTT. Translation: CASSQEGGLINQPQHF.

The V and J genes are TRBV20-1 and TRBJ1-2, with unresolved D. V lost 4 bases, J lost 7 bases, and 13 bases lay in between. Germline V CDR1 and CDR2: DFQATT, SNEGSKA (reference sequence). This CDR3 contains 12 residues. CDR3 region: CSAKPPGVGYTF. As DNA, the CDR3 is TGCAGTGCTAAGCCCCCCGGGGTTGGCTACACCTTC.

The sample holds a few counts of this clonotype. J is TRBJ2-3 and V is TRBV5-6, with no clear D. Germline CDR1 and CDR2: SGHDT and YYEEEE. V was shortened by 4 bases and J by 8 bases, with 11 bases between the two germline ends. This CDR3 comprises 12 residues. For the CDR3, the DNA is TGTGCCAGCAGCGATTCCTCCGGTACGCAGTATTTT. Its translation is CASSDSSGTQYF.

V and J are TRBV7-9 and TRBJ2-3, with a tentative D call TRBD2 (5 bases). The V end was cut by 11 bases, the J end by 3 bases, with 15 bases between. Germline V lookup: CDR1 SEHNR, CDR2 FQNEAQ (reference sequence). This CDR3 has 13 amino acids. The CDR3 reads CAGLLTFTDTQYF. For the CDR3, the DNA is TGTGCCGGACTCCTGACGTTTACAGATACGCAGTATTTT.

This clonotype was observed a few times. This chain's CDR3 is CASSLEQGIDANTGELFF. CDR3 in DNA: TGCGCCAGCAGCTTGGAACAGGGTATCGATGCGAACACCGGGGAGCTGTTTTTT. The chain carries TRBV5-1 and TRBJ2-2, with D maybe TRBD1 (6 bases). CDR1 and CDR2 from the germline V gene are SGHRS and YFSETQ. V was clipped by 0 bases and J by 0 bases, with 15 bases between them. This CDR3 contains 18 residues.

The chain is built from TRBV6-1 and TRBJ1-2; D is ambiguous. V lost 3 bases to trimming and J lost 7 bases, with 9 bases between them. This CDR3 comprises 12 residues. Germline V gene lookup returns CDR1 MNHNS and CDR2 SASEGT. DNA for the CDR3: TGTGCCAGCAGTGATCCTCCAGCTGGCTACACCTTC. This codes for CASSDPPAGYTF.

The chain has TRBV12-3 or TRBV12-4 and TRBJ1-4; D gene ambiguous. The V and J ends lost 4 bases and 11 bases respectively, with 14 bases between them. The CDR3 runs 13 residues. Written as DNA, the CDR3 is TGTGCCAGCAGTTCCACTGTGGGAGGGAAACTGTTTTTT. Amino acid sequence: CASSSTVGGKLFF.

The CDR3 DNA is TGCGCCAGCAGCCTCAGGCCTAGCGGGGCGAACATTCAGTACTTC. Translated: CASSLRPSGANIQYF. The chain carries TRBV4-1 and TRBJ2-4, with TRBD2 matching 9 bases. The junction had 8 bases not matched to a gene; V was cut back by 4 bases and J by 7 bases. The CDR3 has 15 residues. Germline assignment: CDR1 MGHRA and CDR2 YSYEKL.

This clonotype occurred a few times. The CDR3 protein is CASTKGETQYF. In DNA form, the CDR3 reads TGTGCCAGCACCAAAGGGGAGACCCAGTACTTC. The rearrangement uses TRBV12-3 or TRBV12-4 and TRBJ2-5; D uncertain. CDR3 length equals 11 residues. V was shortened by 7 bases and J by 5 bases, with 8 bases between the two germline ends.

The rearrangement links TRBV12-3 or TRBV12-4 to TRBJ2-1; 7 nucleotides match TRBD1. V dropped 3 bases and J dropped 6; count of bases not matched to a gene: 5. CDR3 length: 14 residues. The DNA for the CDR3 is TGTGCCAGCAGTTTCCTGGACAGGATCAATGAGCAGTTCTTC. Protein: CASSFLDRINEQFF.

The CDR3 reads CASSLSTHPYEQYF. In DNA form, the CDR3 reads TGTGCCAGCAGTTTGAGCACCCATCCCTACGAGCAGTACTTC. This chain uses TRBV28 with TRBJ2-7, with D unclear. Trimming took 3 bases from V and 2 from J, leaving 11 bases between them. Germline values: CDR1 MDHEN, CDR2 SYDVKM. CDR3 length: 14 residues.

This clonotype was counted once. V is TRBV7-8 and J is TRBJ2-5; the D is unclear. Between the trimmed V and J ends, which lost 4 bases and 5 bases, there was a span of 17 bases. The CDR3 runs to 15 residues. Germline V CDR1 and CDR2: SGHVS, FQNEAQ. CDR3: CASSSYLWVMETQYF. CDR3 sequence (DNA): TGTGCCAGCAGCTCCTACCTGTGGGTGATGGAGACCCAGTACTTC.

This clonotype was recorded a few times. This chain links TRBV5-6 with TRBJ1-2; maybe TRBD1 (5 bases). Germline CDR1 reads SGHDT; CDR2 reads YYEEEE. V was shortened by 3 bases and J by 3 bases, with 9 bases between the two germline ends. The length of the CDR3 is 13 residues. The CDR3 coding sequence is TGTGCCAGCAGCTGGGGGTTTGACTATGGCTACACCTTC. Translated: CASSWGFDYGYTF.